One T cell receptor beta chain is described in this entry. What it binds is not known. The sample belongs to a study of cytotoxic CD8 clonotypes in ibrutinib-treated CLL. The germline V and J ends were trimmed by 2 bases and 3 bases, with 4 bases remaining between them. The CDR3 is made up of 13 amino acids. CDR1 and CDR2 (germline): MNHEY, SVGAGI. Here immunoSEQ multiplex PCR was the method, and the copy in TCRdb shows in-frame clones only, minus some. The table has more than 45,000 clones, roughly 83% seen once; the top ten hold approximately 20%. The study's findings and limits: Samples from sustained-remission and progressing patients were taken at different times.

The sample in question was PBMCs, obtained after 24 months of ibrutinib treatment. This sequence was found in a human donor with chronic lymphocytic leukemia. The J gene is TRBJ1-4, the V gene TRBV6-5; no reliable D call. This CDR3 reads CASSYASNEKLFF. The CDR3 DNA sequence: TGTGCCAGCAGTTACGCCTCTAATGAAAAACTGTTTTTT.